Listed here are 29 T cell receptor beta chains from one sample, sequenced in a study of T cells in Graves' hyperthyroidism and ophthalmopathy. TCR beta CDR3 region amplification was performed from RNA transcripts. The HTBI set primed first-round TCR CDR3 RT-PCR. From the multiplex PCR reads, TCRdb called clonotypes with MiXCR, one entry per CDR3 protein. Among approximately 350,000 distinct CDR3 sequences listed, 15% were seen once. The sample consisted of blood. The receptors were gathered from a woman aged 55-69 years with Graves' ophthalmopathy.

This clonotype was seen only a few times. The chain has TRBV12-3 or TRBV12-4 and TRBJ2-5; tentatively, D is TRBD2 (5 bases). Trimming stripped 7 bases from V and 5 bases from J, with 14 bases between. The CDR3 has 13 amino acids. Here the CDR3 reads CASKPNRGETQYF. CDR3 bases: TGTGCCAGCAAGCCTAACAGAGGGGAGACCCAGTACTTC.

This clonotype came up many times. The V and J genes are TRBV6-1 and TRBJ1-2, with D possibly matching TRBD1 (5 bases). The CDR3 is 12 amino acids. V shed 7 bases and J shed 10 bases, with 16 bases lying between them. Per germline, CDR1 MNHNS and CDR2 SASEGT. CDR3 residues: CASNTGGDYYTF. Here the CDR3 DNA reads TGTGCCAGCAATACGGGGGGGGATTACTACACCTTC.

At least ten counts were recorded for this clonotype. The CDR3 reads CASSLFSTGGRETQYF. The CDR3, as DNA: TGTGCCAGCAGCTTATTCTCGACAGGGGGCAGGGAGACCCAGTACTTC. J is TRBJ2-5 and V is TRBV11-2; 10 positions match TRBD1. Per germline, CDR1 SGHAT and CDR2 FQNNGV. Trimming cost V 2 bases and J 5 bases; bases outside gene matches: 8. The CDR3 is 16 amino acids.

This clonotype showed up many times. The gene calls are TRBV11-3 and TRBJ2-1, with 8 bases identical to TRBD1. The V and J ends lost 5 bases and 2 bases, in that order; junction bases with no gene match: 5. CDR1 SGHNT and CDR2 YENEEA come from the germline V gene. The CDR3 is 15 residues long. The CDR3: CASSPGQGPYNEQFF. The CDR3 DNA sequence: TGTGCCAGCAGCCCCGGACAGGGCCCCTACAATGAGCAGTTCTTC.

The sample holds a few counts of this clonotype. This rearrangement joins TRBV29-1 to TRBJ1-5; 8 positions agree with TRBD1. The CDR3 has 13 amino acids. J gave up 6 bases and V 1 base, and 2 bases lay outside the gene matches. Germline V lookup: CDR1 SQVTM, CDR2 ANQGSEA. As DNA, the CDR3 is TGCAGCGTTGAAGGAGACAGGGGTCAGCCCCAGCATTTT. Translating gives CSVEGDRGQPQHF.

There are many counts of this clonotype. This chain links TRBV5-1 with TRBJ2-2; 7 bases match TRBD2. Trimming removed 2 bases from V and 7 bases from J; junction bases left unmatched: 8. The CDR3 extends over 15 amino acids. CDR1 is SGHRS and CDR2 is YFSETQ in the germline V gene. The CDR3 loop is CASSLNGRTGGELFF. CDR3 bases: TGCGCCAGCAGCTTAAACGGGAGGACCGGCGGGGAGCTGTTTTTT.

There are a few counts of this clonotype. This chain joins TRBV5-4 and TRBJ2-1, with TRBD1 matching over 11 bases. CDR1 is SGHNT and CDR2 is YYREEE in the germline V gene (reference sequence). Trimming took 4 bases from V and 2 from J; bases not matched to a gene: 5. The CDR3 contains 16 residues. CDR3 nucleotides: TGTGCCAGCAGCGTAGGACAGGGGGCAACCTACAATGAGCAGTTCTTC. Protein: CASSVGQGATYNEQFF.

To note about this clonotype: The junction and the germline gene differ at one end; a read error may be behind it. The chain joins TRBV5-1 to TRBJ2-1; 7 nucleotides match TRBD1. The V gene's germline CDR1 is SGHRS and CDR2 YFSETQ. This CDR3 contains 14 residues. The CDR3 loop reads CASSSVTGNNGQFF. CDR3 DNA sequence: TGCGCCAGCAGCTCCGTGACAGGGAACAATGGGCAGTTCTTC.

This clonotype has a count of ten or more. The CDR3 DNA follows: TGTGCCTGGGTCAGGGGAAATACTGAAGCTTTCTTT. Translating gives CAWVRGNTEAFF. The chain uses TRBV30 and TRBJ1-1; perhaps TRBD1 as D (6 bases). Looked up from germline, CDR1 is GTSNPN and CDR2 is SVGIG (reference sequence). The germline V and J ends were trimmed by 5 bases and 5 bases, with 12 bases remaining between them. The CDR3 length is 12 residues.

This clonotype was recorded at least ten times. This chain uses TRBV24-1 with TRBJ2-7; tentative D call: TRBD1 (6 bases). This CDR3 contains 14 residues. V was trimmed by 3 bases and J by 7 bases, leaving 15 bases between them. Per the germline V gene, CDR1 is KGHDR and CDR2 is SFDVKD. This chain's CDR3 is CATSDPGRGGEQYF. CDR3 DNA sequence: TGTGCCACCAGTGATCCGGGACGAGGGGGAGAGCAGTACTTC.

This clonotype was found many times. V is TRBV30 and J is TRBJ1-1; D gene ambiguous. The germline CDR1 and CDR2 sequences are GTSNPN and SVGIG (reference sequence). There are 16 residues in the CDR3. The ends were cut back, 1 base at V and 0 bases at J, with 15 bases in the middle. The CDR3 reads CAWSGPLRKMNTEAFF. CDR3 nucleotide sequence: TGTGCCTGGAGTGGACCACTAAGGAAAATGAACACTGAAGCTTTCTTT.

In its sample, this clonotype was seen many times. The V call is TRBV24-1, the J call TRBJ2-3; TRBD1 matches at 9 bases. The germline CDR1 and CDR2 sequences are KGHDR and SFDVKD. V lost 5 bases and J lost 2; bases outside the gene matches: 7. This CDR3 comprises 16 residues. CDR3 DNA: TGTGCCACCAGTGCCTGGGACAGGGACAACACAGATACGCAGTATTTT. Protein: CATSAWDRDNTDTQYF.

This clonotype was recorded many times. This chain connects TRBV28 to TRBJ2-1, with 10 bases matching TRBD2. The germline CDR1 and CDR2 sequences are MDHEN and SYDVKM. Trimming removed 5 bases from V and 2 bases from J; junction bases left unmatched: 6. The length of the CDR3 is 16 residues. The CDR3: CASSPGAGGPYNEQFF. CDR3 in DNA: TGTGCCAGCAGTCCCGGAGCGGGAGGGCCCTACAATGAGCAGTTCTTC.

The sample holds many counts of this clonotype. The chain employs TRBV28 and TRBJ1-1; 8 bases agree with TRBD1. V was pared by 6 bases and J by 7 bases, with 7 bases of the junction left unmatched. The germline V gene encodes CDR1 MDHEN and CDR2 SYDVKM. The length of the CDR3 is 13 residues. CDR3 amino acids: CASRFQGAYEAFF. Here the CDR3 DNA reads TGTGCCAGCAGATTTCAGGGGGCATATGAAGCTTTCTTT. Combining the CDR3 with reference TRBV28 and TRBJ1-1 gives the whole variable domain DVKVTQSSRYLVKRTGEKVFLECVQDMDHENMFWYRQDPGLGLRLIYFSYDVKMKEKGDIPEGYSVSREKKERFSLILESASTNQTSMYLCASRFQGAYEAFFGQGTRLTVV.

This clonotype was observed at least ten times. Written as DNA, the CDR3 is TGTGCCAGCAGCTTAGGGACAGGGGCATCCGTCCACAATGAGCAGTTCTTC. Protein: CASSLGTGASVHNEQFF. V gene TRBV7-9 combines with J gene TRBJ2-1; 9 bases are a match to TRBD1. The CDR3 consists of 17 residues. Losses at the gene ends were 1 base for V and 5 bases for J; bases not matched to a gene: 9. Germline CDR1 SEHNR, CDR2 FQNEAQ (reference sequence).

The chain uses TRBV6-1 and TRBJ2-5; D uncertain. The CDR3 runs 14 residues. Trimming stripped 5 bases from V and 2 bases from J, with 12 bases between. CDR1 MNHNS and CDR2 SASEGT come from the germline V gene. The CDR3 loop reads CASSLPDGQETQYF. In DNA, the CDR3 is TGTGCCAGCAGTTTGCCAGATGGGCAAGAGACCCAGTACTTC.

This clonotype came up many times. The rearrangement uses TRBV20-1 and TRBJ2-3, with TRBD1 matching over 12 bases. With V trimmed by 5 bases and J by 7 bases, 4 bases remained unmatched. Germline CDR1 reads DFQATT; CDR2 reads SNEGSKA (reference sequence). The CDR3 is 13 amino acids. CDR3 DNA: TGCAGTGCTCCAGGGACAGGGGGCAATACGCAGTATTTT. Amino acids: CSAPGTGGNTQYF.

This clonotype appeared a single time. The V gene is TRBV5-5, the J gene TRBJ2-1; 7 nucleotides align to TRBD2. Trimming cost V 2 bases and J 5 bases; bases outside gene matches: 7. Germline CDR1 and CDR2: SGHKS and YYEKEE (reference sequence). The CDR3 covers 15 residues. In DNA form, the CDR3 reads TGTGCCAGCAGCTTTGCGAGACTAGCAGACAATGAGCAGTTCTTC. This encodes CASSFARLADNEQFF.

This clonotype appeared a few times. CDR3 sequence (DNA): TGTGCCAGCAGCTCCATCCTGGTGGGCAATGAGCAGTTCTTC. Protein product: CASSSILVGNEQFF. The chain carries TRBV13 and TRBJ2-1, with D uncertain. V was cut by 4 bases and J by 6 bases, with 13 bases left in between. Germline CDR1 is PRHDT and CDR2 is FYEKMQ (reference sequence). The CDR3 has 14 amino acids.

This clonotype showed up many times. The CDR3 sequence is CASSPRTRVGETQYF. The CDR3 coding sequence is TGTGCCAGCAGCCCCCGGACGAGGGTGGGAGAGACCCAGTACTTC. V and J are TRBV11-2 and TRBJ2-5; D is possibly TRBD2 (5 bases). Germline CDR1 and CDR2: SGHAT and FQNNGV. V gave up 5 bases and J gave up 4 bases, with 17 bases separating them. This CDR3 is built from 15 residues. The full variable domain, completed using reference TRBV11-2 and TRBJ2-5, is EAGVAQSPRYKIIEKRQSVAFWCNPISGHATLYWYQQILGQGPKLLIQFQNNGVVDDSQLPKDRFSAERLKGVDSTLKIQPAKLEDSAVYLCASSPRTRVGETQYFGPGTRLLVL.

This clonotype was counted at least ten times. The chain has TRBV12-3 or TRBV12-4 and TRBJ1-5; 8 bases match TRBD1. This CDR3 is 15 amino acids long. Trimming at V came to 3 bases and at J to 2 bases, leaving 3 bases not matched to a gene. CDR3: CASSLDRVGNQPQHF. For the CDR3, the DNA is TGTGCCAGCAGTTTGGACAGGGTGGGCAATCAGCCCCAGCATTTT.

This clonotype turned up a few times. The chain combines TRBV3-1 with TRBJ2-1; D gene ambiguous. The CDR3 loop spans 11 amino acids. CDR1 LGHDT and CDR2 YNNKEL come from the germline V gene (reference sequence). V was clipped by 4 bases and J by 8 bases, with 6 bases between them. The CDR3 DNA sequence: TGTGCCAGCAGCCGGTACGATGAGCAGTTCTTC. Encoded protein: CASSRYDEQFF.

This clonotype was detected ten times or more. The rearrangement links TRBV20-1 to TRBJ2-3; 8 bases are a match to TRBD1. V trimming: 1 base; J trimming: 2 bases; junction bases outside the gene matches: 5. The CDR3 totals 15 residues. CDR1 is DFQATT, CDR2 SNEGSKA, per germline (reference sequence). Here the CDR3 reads CSARGQGAITDTQYF. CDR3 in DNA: TGCAGTGCTAGAGGGCAGGGGGCAATCACAGATACGCAGTATTTT.

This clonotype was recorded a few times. CDR3 sequence: CASSLGASGLYEQYF. The CDR3 bases are TGCGCCAGCAGCTTGGGGGCTAGCGGGCTCTACGAGCAGTACTTC. This sequence joins TRBV5-1 and TRBJ2-7, with 8 nucleotides matching TRBD2. With 0 bases clipped from V and 3 bases from J, the junction kept 5 bases outside the gene matches. The germline CDR1 and CDR2 sequences are SGHRS and YFSETQ. The length of the CDR3 is 15 residues.

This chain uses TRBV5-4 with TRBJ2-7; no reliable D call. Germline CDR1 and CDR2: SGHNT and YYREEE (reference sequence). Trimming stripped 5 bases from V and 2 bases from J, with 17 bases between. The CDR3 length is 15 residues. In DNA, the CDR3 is TGTGCCAGCAGGGGATATTACCAAAACGCCTACGAGCAGTACTTC. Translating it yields CASRGYYQNAYEQYF.

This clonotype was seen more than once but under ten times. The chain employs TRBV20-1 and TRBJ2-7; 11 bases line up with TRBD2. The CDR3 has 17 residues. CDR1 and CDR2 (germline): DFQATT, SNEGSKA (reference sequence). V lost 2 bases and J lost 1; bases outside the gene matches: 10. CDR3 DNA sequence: TGCAGTGCTAGACCCCCCGGGGGGACTAGCGGTTCCTACGAGCAGTACTTC. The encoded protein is CSARPPGGTSGSYEQYF.

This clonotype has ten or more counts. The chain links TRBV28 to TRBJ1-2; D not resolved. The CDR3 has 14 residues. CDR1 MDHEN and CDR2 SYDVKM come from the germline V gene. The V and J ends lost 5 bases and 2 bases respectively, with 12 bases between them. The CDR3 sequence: CASSETGSNYGYTF. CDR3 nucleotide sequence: TGTGCCAGCAGTGAAACGGGATCGAACTATGGCTACACCTTC.

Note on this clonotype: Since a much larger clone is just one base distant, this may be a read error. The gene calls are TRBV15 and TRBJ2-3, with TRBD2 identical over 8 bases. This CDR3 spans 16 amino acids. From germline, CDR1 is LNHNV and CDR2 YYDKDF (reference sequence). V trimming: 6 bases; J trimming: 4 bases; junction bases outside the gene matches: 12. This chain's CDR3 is CATRSGLAGSADTQYF. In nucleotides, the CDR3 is TGTGCCACCAGAAGCGGGCTAGCGGGTAGCGCAGATACGCAGTATTTT.

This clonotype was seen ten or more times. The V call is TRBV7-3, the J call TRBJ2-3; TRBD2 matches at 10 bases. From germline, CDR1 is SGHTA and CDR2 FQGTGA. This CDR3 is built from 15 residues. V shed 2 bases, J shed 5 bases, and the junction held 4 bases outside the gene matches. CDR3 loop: CASSLAGTSVDTQYF. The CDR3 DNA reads TGTGCCAGCAGCTTAGCCGGGACTAGCGTAGATACGCAGTATTTT.